This passage covers 22 T cell receptor beta chains from one sample sequenced in a study of vaccination and CD4 T cells after COVID-19 (dated by TCRdb to the early 2020s). These receptors are not linked to any known antigen. Interpreted using the paper, the time point label stands for: late sampling 161 to 241 days after vaccination in three convalescent patients. The meaning of the sample's treatment or condition label: roughly 11-day PBMC culture with coronavirus spike peptide pools or control peptides (ViraFEST assay). Library method: PCR. The instrument given in TCRdb is Illumina iSeq 100. DNA from cultured CD4+ T cells was subjected to TCR sequencing with the Oncomine TCR Beta short-read assay at the Johns Hopkins FTIC core. Through fastp at Q25 and MiXCR, TCRdb rebuilt clones from the public reads, retaining in-frame beta chains. Every CDR3 protein is listed once, alongside the most common genes and DNA of its rows. The sample table holds some 25,000 distinct CDR3 sequences, of which 28% were seen once. The top ten clonotypes cover about 7% of the sample.

Sequencing used CD4+ T cells from blood, cultured in vitro, obtained about 7 months after SARS-CoV-2 vaccination. These receptors originate from a human donor who had recovered from COVID-19.

The V gene is TRBV19, the J gene TRBJ2-7; no definite D call. The CDR3 sequence is 14 residues long. Germline loops: CDR1 LNHDA, CDR2 SQIVND (reference sequence). V lost 7 bases and J 1 base, leaving 14 bases between the germline ends. CDR3 loop: CASKYPDRSYEQYF. CDR3 bases: TGTGCCAGTAAGTACCCGGACCGATCCTACGAGCAGTACTTC.

V and J are TRBV6-1 and TRBJ2-1; a weak D match, TRBD2 (6 bases). Trimming cost V 5 bases and J 6 bases, with 17 bases left between them. This CDR3 is built from 15 residues. Germline CDR1 and CDR2: MNHNS and SASEGT. The CDR3 sequence is CASSPSPGVFNEQFF. Written as DNA, the CDR3 is TGTGCCAGCAGTCCGTCTCCGGGAGTCTTCAATGAGCAGTTCTTC.

This chain connects TRBV7-9 to TRBJ1-1, with 12 bases aligning to TRBD1. V lost 3 bases and J lost 9; bases outside the gene matches: 5. CDR1 is SEHNR and CDR2 is FQNEAQ in the germline V gene (reference sequence). The CDR3 is made up of 14 amino acids. The CDR3 region is CASSFQGQGAKAFF. The CDR3 DNA follows: TGTGCCAGCAGCTTCCAGGGACAGGGGGCAAAAGCTTTCTTT.

The CDR3 region is CASSRGTSELGGTDTQYF. The CDR3, as DNA: TGTGCCAGCAGCCGAGGTACTAGCGAACTTGGGGGCACAGATACGCAGTATTTT. The rearrangement links TRBV7-9 to TRBJ2-3; 7 nucleotides agree with TRBD2. The trim removed 5 bases at V and 1 base at J, leaving 15 bases unmatched. Per the germline V gene, CDR1 is SEHNR and CDR2 is FQNEAQ (reference sequence). CDR3 size: 18 residues.

This chain joins TRBV15 and TRBJ2-3; 7 bases match TRBD1. The CDR3 has 18 amino acids. Trimming cost V 0 bases and J 2 bases; bases outside gene matches: 11. The V gene's germline CDR1 is LNHNV and CDR2 YYDKDF (reference sequence). For the CDR3, the DNA is TGTGCCACCAGCAGAGATCCTATGGACAGGATTTACACAGATACGCAGTATTTT. It codes for CATSRDPMDRIYTDTQYF.

This clonotype came up a few times. J is TRBJ2-7 and V is TRBV24-1; TRBD1 is a possible D gene (7 bases). V gave up 2 bases and J gave up 5 bases, with 12 bases separating them. Germline lookup yields CDR1 KGHDR and CDR2 SFDVKD. The CDR3 contains 14 residues. For the CDR3, the DNA is TGTGCCACCAGTGATTCGGGCAGGGGGGACGAGCAGTACTTC. Translating gives CATSDSGRGDEQYF.

V gene TRBV6-1 combines with J gene TRBJ2-3; D not certain. The CDR3 totals 11 residues. V lost 6 bases and J lost 5, with 6 bases in between. CDR1 is MNHNS and CDR2 is SASEGT in the germline V gene. CDR3 protein: CASRLGDTQYF. The CDR3 DNA is TGTGCCAGCAGATTGGGAGATACGCAGTATTTT.

This chain joins TRBV2 and TRBJ2-5; D unresolved. The CDR3 contains 13 residues. Germline-derived CDR1 and CDR2 are SNHLY and FYNNEI. V lost 0 bases and J lost 4, with 6 bases in between. CDR3 in amino acids: CASSEALRETQYF. In nucleotides, the CDR3 is TGTGCCAGCAGTGAAGCGCTTCGAGAGACCCAGTACTTC.

This clonotype turned up a few times. The V gene is TRBV20-1, the J gene TRBJ2-1; 8 bases line up with TRBD2. CDR1 and CDR2 (germline): DFQATT, SNEGSKA (reference sequence). This CDR3 is 14 amino acids long. The junction had 6 bases not matched to a gene; V was cut back by 2 bases and J by 6 bases. CDR3 DNA: TGCAGTGCTAGACCGGGAGGGCCCTTCAATGAGCAGTTCTTC. Encoded protein: CSARPGGPFNEQFF.

The V call is TRBV28, the J call TRBJ2-5; TRBD1 agrees at 11 bases. The CDR3 runs to 15 residues. After removal of 6 bases from V and 5 bases from J, the junction contained 8 bases not matched to a gene. The germline V gene encodes CDR1 MDHEN and CDR2 SYDVKM. The CDR3 region is CASRSGQGAWETQYF. CDR3 sequence (DNA): TGTGCCAGCAGATCCGGACAGGGGGCTTGGGAGACCCAGTACTTC. Using reference TRBV28 and TRBJ2-5 for the parts outside the CDR3, the full variable domain is DVKVTQSSRYLVKRTGEKVFLECVQDMDHENMFWYRQDPGLGLRLIYFSYDVKMKEKGDIPEGYSVSREKKERFSLILESASTNQTSMYLCASRSGQGAWETQYFGPGTRLLVL.

This clonotype has ten or more counts. The chain couples TRBV7-9 to TRBJ1-1; D not certain. V was shortened by 0 bases and J by 7 bases, with 3 bases between the two germline ends. The CDR3 runs 11 residues. The germline V gene encodes CDR1 SEHNR and CDR2 FQNEAQ (reference sequence). Written as DNA, the CDR3 is TGTGCCAGCAGCTTAGCAGGTGAAGCTTTCTTT. This translates into CASSLAGEAFF.

This clonotype was recorded a few times. The rearrangement joins TRBV19 to TRBJ2-1; D is unresolved. The V and J ends lost 5 bases and 4 bases respectively, with 9 bases between them. Germline CDR1 LNHDA, CDR2 SQIVND (reference sequence). The CDR3 is made up of 13 amino acids. CDR3 region: CASSLSRYNEQFF. CDR3 DNA: TGTGCCAGTAGTTTGAGTAGATACAATGAGCAGTTCTTC. The entire variable domain, with the rest obtained from reference TRBV19 and TRBJ2-1, is as follows: DGGITQSPKYLFRKEGQNVTLSCEQNLNHDAMYWYRQDPGQGLRLIYYSQIVNDFQKGDIAEGYSVSREKKESFPLTVTSAQKNPTAFYLCASSLSRYNEQFFGPGTRLTVL.

This clonotype has a handful of counts. The rearrangement uses TRBV7-6 and TRBJ2-3, with D possibly matching TRBD1 (5 bases). The CDR3 is 15 amino acids. Trimming stripped 5 bases from V and 2 bases from J, with 14 bases between. CDR1 and CDR2 (germline): SGHVS, FNYEAQ. CDR3: CASSPRAGNTDTQYF. The CDR3 coding sequence is TGTGCCAGCAGCCCCAGGGCAGGAAACACAGATACGCAGTATTTT.

Written as DNA, the CDR3 is TGCAGCGTTGTCTTCGGGTCGGATCAGCCCCAGCATTTT. The encoded protein is CSVVFGSDQPQHF. The rearrangement uses TRBV29-1 and TRBJ1-5, with D uncertain. Germline V gene lookup returns CDR1 SQVTM and CDR2 ANQGSEA. The CDR3 contains 13 residues. V was cut by 4 bases and J by 5 bases, with 12 bases left in between.

This clonotype was picked up a small number of times. V is TRBV28 and J is TRBJ1-5, with 7 bases lining up with TRBD1. CDR1 is MDHEN, CDR2 SYDVKM, per germline. After removal of 5 bases from V and 12 bases from J, the junction contained 19 bases not matched to a gene. The CDR3 runs to 16 residues. CDR3 protein: CASSINLIRGQKGQHF. DNA of the CDR3: TGTGCCAGCAGTATAAACCTGATCCGGGGACAGAAAGGCCAGCATTTT.

This chain joins TRBV6-2 or TRBV6-3 and TRBJ2-5; the match to TRBD2 covers 7 bases. The junction had 6 bases not matched to a gene; V was cut back by 8 bases and J by 0 bases. Germline assignment: CDR1 MNHEY and CDR2 SVGEGT. This CDR3 spans 14 amino acids. The CDR3 here is CASAKGGNQETQYF. The CDR3 DNA reads as TGTGCCAGCGCGAAGGGAGGGAACCAAGAGACCCAGTACTTC.

V usage is TRBV28 and J usage is TRBJ1-1; possibly TRBD1 for D (6 bases). With 8 bases removed from V and 1 base from J, the gap between germline ends came to 11 bases. The CDR3 is 13 residues long. Germline V gene data show CDR1 as MDHEN and CDR2 as SYDVKM. The CDR3 DNA sequence: TGTGCCAGCCGAAAACAGGGGAACACTGAAGCTTTCTTT. It translates to CASRKQGNTEAFF.

This clonotype was recorded a few times. This sequence joins TRBV7-9 and TRBJ2-5; 11 bases match TRBD2. This CDR3 spans 15 amino acids. Trimming at V came to 10 bases and at J to 5 bases, leaving 12 bases not matched to a gene. CDR1 and CDR2 (germline): SEHNR, FQNEAQ (reference sequence). The DNA of the CDR3 is TGTGCCACCGGAGATAGCGGGAGGGCTAGGGAGACCCAGTACTTC. Encoded protein: CATGDSGRARETQYF.

This clonotype has just a few counts. The chain is built from TRBV27 and TRBJ2-1; 13 bases fit TRBD2. Germline V gene sequence: CDR1 MNHEY, CDR2 SMNVEV (reference sequence). After removal of 1 base from V and 5 bases from J, the junction contained 14 bases not matched to a gene. The CDR3 sequence is 20 residues long. Here the CDR3 reads CASSLLPYFGTSGKDNEQFF. The DNA for the CDR3 is TGTGCCAGCAGTTTATTACCCTACTTCGGGACTAGCGGGAAAGACAATGAGCAGTTCTTC.

The chain is built from TRBV4-2 and TRBJ2-1; 10 bases are shared with TRBD2. Germline loops: CDR1 LGHNA, CDR2 YNFKEQ. The CDR3 has 16 amino acids. J lost 4 bases, V lost 1 base, and 4 bases had no gene match. The CDR3 DNA is TGTGCCAGCAGCCAAGTTCCGACTAGCGGGTACAATGAGCAGTTCTTC. This gives the protein CASSQVPTSGYNEQFF.

This clonotype was counted only a few times. The V call is TRBV2, the J call TRBJ2-5; a weak D match, TRBD2 (7 bases). From germline, CDR1 is SNHLY and CDR2 FYNNEI. Trimming took off 8 bases at V and 5 bases at J, with 18 bases between the two ends. The CDR3 length is 14 residues. The CDR3 DNA follows: TGTGCCAGCCTAGGGGGAGGGAGTGGGGAGACCCAGTACTTC. Its translation is CASLGGGSGETQYF.

This clonotype qualifies as medium-sized (0.01 to 0.1%). This chain links TRBV20-1 with TRBJ2-2, with D tentatively TRBD2 (6 bases). The germline V gene has CDR1 DFQATT and CDR2 SNEGSKA (reference sequence). Trimming removed 2 bases at V and 1 base at J, with 14 bases between. This CDR3 spans 16 amino acids. CDR3 region: CSARLWRDQNTGELFF. The CDR3 coding sequence is TGCAGTGCTAGACTCTGGCGGGACCAGAACACCGGGGAGCTGTTTTTT.